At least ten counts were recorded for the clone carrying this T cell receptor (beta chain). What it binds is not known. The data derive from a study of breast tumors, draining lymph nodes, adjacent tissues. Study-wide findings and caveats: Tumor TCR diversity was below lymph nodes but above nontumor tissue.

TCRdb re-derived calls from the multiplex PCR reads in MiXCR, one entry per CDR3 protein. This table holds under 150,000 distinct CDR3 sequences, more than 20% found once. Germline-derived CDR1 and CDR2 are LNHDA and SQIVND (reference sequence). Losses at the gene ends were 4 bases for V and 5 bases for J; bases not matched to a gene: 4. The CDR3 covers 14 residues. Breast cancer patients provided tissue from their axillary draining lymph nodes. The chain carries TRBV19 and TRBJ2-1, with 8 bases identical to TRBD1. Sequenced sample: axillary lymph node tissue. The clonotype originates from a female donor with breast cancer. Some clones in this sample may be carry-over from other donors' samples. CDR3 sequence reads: CASSTRTGNNEQFF. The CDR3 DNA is TGTGCCAGTAGTACCCGGACAGGGAACAATGAGCAGTTCTTC.